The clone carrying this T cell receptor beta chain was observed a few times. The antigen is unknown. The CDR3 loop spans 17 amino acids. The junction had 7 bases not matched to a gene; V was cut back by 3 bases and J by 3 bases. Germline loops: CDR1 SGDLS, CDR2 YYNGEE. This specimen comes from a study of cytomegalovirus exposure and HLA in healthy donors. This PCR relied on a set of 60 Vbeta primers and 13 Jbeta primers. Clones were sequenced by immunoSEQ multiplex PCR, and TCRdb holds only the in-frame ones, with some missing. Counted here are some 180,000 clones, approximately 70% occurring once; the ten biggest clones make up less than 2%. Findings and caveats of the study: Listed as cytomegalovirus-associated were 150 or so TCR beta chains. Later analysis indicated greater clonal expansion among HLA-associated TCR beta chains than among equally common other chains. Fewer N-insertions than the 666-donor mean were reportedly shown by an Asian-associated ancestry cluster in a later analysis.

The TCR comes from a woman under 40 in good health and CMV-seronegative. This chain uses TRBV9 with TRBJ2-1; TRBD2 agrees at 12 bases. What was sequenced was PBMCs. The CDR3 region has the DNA TGTGCCAGCAGCGAACAGATGACTAGCGGGGGCTACAATGAGCAGTTCTTC. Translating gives CASSEQMTSGGYNEQFF.